One sample yielded the 4 T cell receptor beta chains listed below, sequenced in a study of CXCR3-negative and CXCR3-positive naive CD8 T cells. cDNA libraries for TRB were generated by 5' RACE incorporating UMI labels. TCRdb reprocessed the 5' RACE reads; each CDR3 protein has one entry and no DNA is given. In all, the sample yields more than 50,000 distinct CDR3 sequences. Specimen: naive CXCR3- CD8+ T cells from blood. Subset described: CD45RO-CCR7+CD27+CD95- naive CD8+ T cells lacking CXCR3 (TNR3-). Every receptor here comes from a human donor in good health. Some clones in this sample may be carry-over from other donors' samples.

This chain joins TRBV5-5 and TRBJ1-5. The CDR3 totals 15 residues. Germline CDR1 and CDR2: SGHKS and YYEKEE (reference sequence). CDR3: CASSLAIYSNQPQHF.

The chain uses TRBV7-9 and TRBJ2-7. The CDR3 runs 12 residues. Per germline, CDR1 SEHNR and CDR2 FQNEAQ (reference sequence). CDR3 amino acids: CASSLWDNEQYF.

This chain connects TRBV27 to TRBJ2-1; lacking DNA, the TRBD1 call made by TCRdb goes unchecked. Germline V gene lookup returns CDR1 MNHEY and CDR2 SMNVEV (reference sequence). The CDR3 consists of 16 residues. Here the CDR3 reads CASSQRGAPGMDEQFF.

The rearrangement links TRBV5-5 to TRBJ2-7; the D gene TCRdb calls, TRBD2, cannot be checked with no DNA. This CDR3 comprises 14 residues. Germline lookup yields CDR1 SGHKS and CDR2 YYEKEE (reference sequence). CDR3: CASSPGLEDYEQYF. Supplemented by reference TRBV5-5 and TRBJ2-7, the full variable domain reads DAGVTQSPTHLIKTRGQQVTLRCSPISGHKSVSWYQQVLGQGPQFIFQYYEKEERGRGNFPDRFSARQFPNYSSELNVNALLLGDSALYLCASSPGLEDYEQYFGPGTRLTVT.